Listed here is a single T cell receptor beta chain. The sample is drawn from a study of blood T cell repertoires in COVID-19. Under the authors' procedure: Reference gene primers were amplified, and this amplification served to estimate nucleated cell counts. Measured with immunoSEQ multiplex PCR; TCRdb has only the in-frame clones, and not every one. The V and J calls and clone size were taken over from that table, and D and trimming were inferred from the DNA. The table lists nearly 250,000 clones, approximately 85% of them singletons. Looked up from germline, CDR1 is MNHEY and CDR2 is SVGAGI. With 2 bases clipped from V and 4 bases from J, the junction kept 3 bases outside the gene matches. This CDR3 has 15 residues.

The source of this sequence is a woman aged 50 to 60 with acute COVID-19. This chain links TRBV6-5 with TRBJ2-7; 12 nucleotides match TRBD1. Sequencing used PBMCs or T cells enriched from blood (not recorded which). Here the CDR3 reads CASSYGTGGLYEQYF. In DNA form, the CDR3 reads TGTGCCAGCAGTTACGGGACAGGGGGCCTGTACGAGCAGTACTTC.